Below, 15 T cell receptor beta chains from the same sample are listed, as sequenced in a study of blood T cells in healthy people across ages. Sample-barcoded 5' priming and a J-beta primer mix drove a second PCR of about 6 to 12 cycles. TCRdb re-analysed the 5' RACE reads in MiXCR, keeping a single row per CDR3 protein. The profile shows around 600,000 distinct CDR3 sequences, 45% to 55% of them singletons. The sequenced sample was blood. These receptors originate from an elderly man in good health.

The chain carries TRBV7-2 and TRBJ2-5, with TRBD1 identical over 9 bases. This CDR3 is 16 amino acids long. V lost 5 bases and J lost 4; bases outside the gene matches: 11. Germline lookup yields CDR1 SGHTA and CDR2 FQGNSA. In nucleotides, the CDR3 is TGTGCCAGCAGCCCCCCCACAGGGGGCGAGCGAGAGACCCAGTACTTC. It is translated as CASSPPTGGERETQYF. Complete variable domain (other parts from reference TRBV7-2 and TRBJ2-5): GAGVSQSPSNKVTEKGKDVELRCDPISGHTALYWYRQSLGQGLEFLIYFQGNSAPDKSGLPSDRFSAERTGGSVSTLTIQRTQQEDSAVYLCASSPPTGGERETQYFGPGTRLLVL.

The CDR3 DNA is TGTGCCAGCAGCCCTGCGTTTGGGGGTAGGGCTGAAGCTTTCTTT. Its translation: CASSPAFGGRAEAFF. The chain joins TRBV3-1 to TRBJ1-1; a possible D gene is TRBD1 (5 bases). Between the trimmed V and J ends, which lost 4 bases and 6 bases, there was a span of 18 bases. CDR3 length equals 15 residues. Germline assignment: CDR1 LGHDT and CDR2 YNNKEL (reference sequence).

The chain recombines TRBV28 with TRBJ2-5, with a possible D match to TRBD2 (5 bases). CDR1 MDHEN and CDR2 SYDVKM come from the germline V gene. This CDR3 is 15 amino acids long. V was pared by 3 bases and J by 4 bases, with 15 bases between. CDR3: CASSFGGRVGETQYF. Here the CDR3 DNA reads TGTGCCAGCAGTTTCGGTGGGAGAGTCGGAGAGACCCAGTACTTC.

The chain recombines TRBV12-3 or TRBV12-4 with TRBJ1-4, with D possibly TRBD1 on 5 matching bases. The V and J ends lost 5 bases and 7 bases respectively, with 11 bases between them. The CDR3 is 13 residues long. CDR3: CASSPHGGEKLFF. CDR3 coding DNA: TGTGCCAGCAGTCCCCACGGGGGTGAAAAACTGTTTTTT.

The V gene is TRBV27, the J gene TRBJ2-5; TRBD2 might be the D (5 bases). The J call could be wrong; TRBJ2-7 is a better fit for the DNA end. The CDR3 is 14 residues long. In germline, CDR1 is MNHEY, CDR2 SMNVEV (reference sequence). CDR3 bases: TGTGCCAGCAGTTTACGCGGGCCTTCCAACGAGCAGTACTTC. Translation: CASSLRGPSNEQYF.

The chain carries TRBV20-1 and TRBJ2-7, with TRBD2 identical over 11 bases. CDR3 size: 16 residues. In germline, CDR1 is DFQATT, CDR2 SNEGSKA (reference sequence). V shed 3 bases, J shed 4 bases, and the junction held 11 bases outside the gene matches. The CDR3: CSARGPLAGGSYEQYF. DNA for the CDR3: TGCAGTGCTAGGGGTCCTCTAGCGGGAGGTTCTTACGAGCAGTACTTC.

J is TRBJ1-1 and V is TRBV27, with TRBD1 as a possible D gene (6 bases). Germline CDR1 is MNHEY and CDR2 is SMNVEV (reference sequence). The V and J ends lost 2 bases and 0 bases respectively, with 19 bases between them. The CDR3 extends over 18 amino acids. CDR3: CASSLKGVGGRMNTEAFF. CDR3 nucleotide sequence: TGTGCCAGCAGTTTAAAGGGGGTAGGGGGGCGGATGAACACTGAAGCTTTCTTT.

Regarding this clonotype: The junction departs from germline at one end; a sequencing error may be responsible. The chain links TRBV7-2 to TRBJ2-3; 14 nucleotides align to TRBD2. This CDR3 contains 16 residues. Germline-derived CDR1 and CDR2 are SGHTA and FQGNSA. The CDR3 is CASSARLAGGADTQYF. The CDR3 bases are TGTGCCAGCAGCGCGAGACTAGCGGGAGGGGCAGATACGCAGTATTTC.

The chain carries TRBV25-1 and TRBJ2-5; D remains ambiguous. Gene TRBJ2-7 matches the end of the DNA better, so the J call may be wrong. CDR1 is MGHDK, CDR2 SYGVNS, per germline. The CDR3 covers 11 residues. CDR3 sequence: CASSGIGEQYF. CDR3 DNA sequence: TGTGCCAGCAGTGGCATCGGCGAGCAGTACTTC.

This clonotype was observed at least ten times. The rearrangement links TRBV6-5 to TRBJ2-7; 11 bases map to TRBD2. This CDR3 has 15 amino acids. V was clipped by 4 bases and J by 2 bases; unmatched bases: 4. The V gene's germline CDR1 is MNHEY and CDR2 SVGAGI. In DNA form, the CDR3 reads TGTGCCAGCAGTTCAAGACTAGCGGGGACCTACGAGCAGTACTTC. It is translated as CASSSRLAGTYEQYF.

This chain uses TRBV5-1 with TRBJ2-1, with TRBD2 matching over 10 bases. The V gene end was trimmed by 3 bases and the J gene end by 9 bases; junction bases not matched to a gene: 9. CDR1 and CDR2 (germline): SGHRS, YFSETQ. This CDR3 has 15 amino acids. DNA of the CDR3: TGCGCCAGCAGCTCACTAGCGGGATCCACAGGTGAGCAGTTCTTC. It is translated as CASSSLAGSTGEQFF.

This clonotype appeared many times. A much more abundant neighbour one base away suggests this may be a read error. The genes are TRBV6-5 and TRBJ2-1; D is unclear. The J call is uncertain, as TRBJ2-7 better fits the DNA end. Germline V lookup: CDR1 MNHEY, CDR2 SVGAGI. CDR3 length equals 15 residues. The CDR3 spells CASTKGLSSYNEQYF. The CDR3 nucleotides are TGTGCCAGCACCAAAGGGCTAAGCTCCTACAATGAGCAGTACTTC.

The sample holds many counts of this clonotype. This CDR3 is CASSLTGGRTDTQYF. The CDR3, as DNA: TGTGCCAGCAGTTTGACAGGGGGGCGGACAGATACGCAGTATTTT. This chain links TRBV6-5 with TRBJ2-3; TRBD1 aligns across 9 bases. With V trimmed by 4 bases and J by 3 bases, 5 bases remained unmatched. In germline, CDR1 is MNHEY, CDR2 SVGAGI. The CDR3 sequence is 15 residues long.

The rearrangement uses TRBV6-6 and TRBJ2-3; D is undetermined. The CDR3 is 14 amino acids. Germline CDR1 is MNHNY and CDR2 is SVGAGI (reference sequence). The V end was cut by 3 bases, the J end by 5 bases, with 12 bases between. CDR3 residues: CASSYRDRRDTQYF. The DNA for the CDR3 is TGTGCCAGCAGTTATCGCGATAGGAGAGATACGCAGTATTTT.

The chain employs TRBV28 and TRBJ2-5, with D tentatively TRBD1 (5 bases). V lost 5 bases to trimming and J lost 3 bases, with 13 bases between them. CDR1 is MDHEN, CDR2 SYDVKM, per germline. CDR3 length: 14 residues. CDR3 bases: TGTGCCAGCAGTGTTGGACACCTCAAAGAGACCCAGTACTTC. Encoded protein: CASSVGHLKETQYF.